The 23 T cell receptor beta chains listed next were all sequenced from one sample in a study of cytomegalovirus exposure and HLA in healthy donors. Profiled with immunoSEQ multiplex PCR; TCRdb holds only in-frame clones, not every one. The sample yields around 300,000 clones, 80% to 90% seen once. Source material: PBMCs. These receptors all stem from a woman in her late teens or twenties in good health and CMV-seronegative.

The chain uses TRBV10-3 and TRBJ2-7; D is unclear. The ends were cut back, 6 bases at V and 4 bases at J, with 19 bases in the middle. The germline V gene has CDR1 ENHRY and CDR2 SYGVKD. This CDR3 is built from 15 residues. Written as DNA, the CDR3 is TGTGCCATCAGCCCTGCCCAGGATAAGTGGTACGAGCAGTACTTC. Protein: CAISPAQDKWYEQYF.

This rearrangement joins TRBV7-3 to TRBJ1-1, with no clear D. The CDR3 covers 13 residues. Trimming stripped 8 bases from V and 1 base from J, with 11 bases between. Germline V gives CDR1 SGHTA, CDR2 FQGTGA. The CDR3 protein is CASRSQANTEAFF. The CDR3 coding sequence is TGTGCCAGCCGTTCTCAGGCGAACACTGAAGCTTTCTTT.

J is TRBJ2-1 and V is TRBV5-1; 14 bases match TRBD2. V dropped 3 bases and J dropped 7; count of bases not matched to a gene: 6. The CDR3 spans 16 residues. In germline, CDR1 is SGHRS, CDR2 YFSETQ. This CDR3 is CASSSGLAGAWNEQFF. The CDR3 DNA follows: TGCGCCAGCAGCTCGGGACTAGCGGGAGCTTGGAATGAGCAGTTCTTC.

Regarding this clone: One end of the junction does not line up with germline, which may come from a read error. J is TRBJ2-7 and V is TRBV29-1; TRBD1 agrees at 11 bases. The CDR3 contains 13 residues. Germline assignment: CDR1 SQVTM and CDR2 ANQGSEA. CDR3 DNA: TGCAGCGCCGGGACAGGGGGTTCCTCCGAGCAGTACTTC. It is translated as CSAGTGGSSEQYF.

V gene TRBV10-2 combines with J gene TRBJ1-2; D not resolved. The germline V gene has CDR1 WSHSY and CDR2 SAAADI. CDR3 length: 17 amino acids. The germline V and J ends were trimmed by 4 bases and 0 bases, with 18 bases remaining between them. Here the CDR3 reads CASSGKGGRVTNYGYTF. CDR3 nucleotides: TGCGCCAGCAGTGGGAAGGGAGGACGTGTGACTAACTATGGCTACACCTTC.

The chain is built from TRBV11-3 and TRBJ2-1, with D possibly TRBD2 on 6 matching bases. The CDR3 extends over 15 amino acids. Germline-derived CDR1 and CDR2 are SGHNT and YENEEA. Trimming removed 5 bases at V and 5 bases at J, with 16 bases between. This chain's CDR3 is CASSLGGTQNNEQFF. Written as DNA, the CDR3 is TGTGCCAGCAGCCTTGGGGGGACTCAGAACAATGAGCAGTTCTTC.

This chain joins TRBV28 and TRBJ2-3; 9 bases map to TRBD2. Germline values: CDR1 MDHEN, CDR2 SYDVKM. This CDR3 spans 13 amino acids. V was pared by 8 bases and J by 6 bases, with 6 bases of the junction left unmatched. The CDR3 sequence: CASHRAGGDTQYF. The CDR3 DNA reads as TGTGCCAGCCATAGGGCGGGAGGGGATACGCAGTATTTT.

V is TRBV18 and J is TRBJ2-6; TRBD1 agrees at 12 bases. J lost 1 base, V lost 10 bases, and 11 bases had no gene match. The CDR3 runs to 18 residues. Germline V CDR1 and CDR2: KGHSH, LQKENI. The CDR3 sequence is CATQHPGQGASGANVLTF. The CDR3, as DNA: TGTGCCACACAACACCCGGGACAGGGGGCTTCTGGGGCCAACGTCCTGACTTTC.

This clone was seen a single time. This chain connects TRBV28 to TRBJ2-7, with D tentatively TRBD1 (5 bases). The germline gives CDR1 MDHEN, CDR2 SYDVKM. The V end was cut by 3 bases, the J end by 2 bases, with 11 bases between. The CDR3 runs to 14 residues. The CDR3: CASSFQGRAYEQYF. CDR3 DNA sequence: TGTGCCAGCAGTTTTCAAGGCAGGGCCTACGAGCAGTACTTC.

The V gene is TRBV6-6, the J gene TRBJ2-3; maybe TRBD1 (5 bases). V lost 4 bases to trimming and J lost 6 bases, with 17 bases between them. Germline-derived CDR1 and CDR2 are MNHNY and SVGAGI (reference sequence). This CDR3 contains 15 residues. CDR3 protein: CASSSHAGSSDTQYF. Here the CDR3 DNA reads TGTGCCAGCAGTTCTCATGCAGGGTCGTCTGATACGCAGTATTTT.

Only a few counts were recorded for this clone. The chain joins TRBV30 to TRBJ1-5; D remains unclear. The length of the CDR3 is 14 residues. V lost 1 base to trimming and J lost 4 bases, with 11 bases between them. Germline assignment: CDR1 GTSNPN and CDR2 SVGIG (reference sequence). Here the CDR3 reads CAWSDTAINQPQHF. As DNA, the CDR3 is TGTGCCTGGAGTGACACAGCAATAAATCAGCCCCAGCATTTT.

The chain combines TRBV5-1 with TRBJ2-7; D may be TRBD1 (6 bases). This CDR3 spans 14 amino acids. Germline V CDR1 and CDR2: SGHRS, YFSETQ. Trimming pared 2 bases from V and 6 bases from J, leaving 15 bases between. CDR3 in amino acids: CASSFKGQGAEQYF. DNA for the CDR3: TGCGCCAGCAGCTTTAAGGGACAAGGCGCCGAGCAGTACTTC. The whole variable domain, filled in from reference TRBV5-1 and TRBJ2-7, reads KAGVTQTPRYLIKTRGQQVTLSCSPISGHRSVSWYQQTPGQGLQFLFEYFSETQRNKGNFPGRFSGRQFSNSRSEMNVSTLELGDSALYLCASSFKGQGAEQYFGPGTRLTVT.

The V gene is TRBV13, the J gene TRBJ2-7; TRBD1 aligns across 7 bases. The trim removed 5 bases at V and 5 bases at J, leaving 6 bases unmatched. This CDR3 has 13 residues. The germline V gene encodes CDR1 PRHDT and CDR2 FYEKMQ (reference sequence). The chain's CDR3 is CASSKRGLDEQYF. CDR3 coding DNA: TGTGCCAGCAGCAAGAGGGGGCTGGACGAGCAGTACTTC.

The rearrangement uses TRBV4-1 and TRBJ2-7, with 10 bases matching TRBD1. V lost 3 bases, J lost 4 bases, and 6 bases stayed unmatched. CDR1 and CDR2 from the germline V gene are MGHRA and YSYEKL. CDR3 length: 15 amino acids. As DNA, the CDR3 is TGCGCCAGCAGCCAGGGGACAGGGGAGCGATACGAGCAGTACTTC. As protein: CASSQGTGERYEQYF.

This sequence joins TRBV2 and TRBJ1-2, with TRBD1 matching 8 bases. Germline CDR1 and CDR2: SNHLY and FYNNEI. The CDR3 contains 14 residues. J lost 8 bases, V lost 8 bases, and 13 bases had no gene match. CDR3 sequence: CASGRTGSLWGYTF. CDR3 coding DNA: TGTGCCAGCGGTAGGACAGGGTCCCTCTGGGGCTACACCTTC.

The J gene is TRBJ2-3, the V gene TRBV2, with 10 bases identical to TRBD2. The V segment lost 4 bases and the J segment 5 bases; nucleotides outside the gene matches: 3. The CDR3 has 14 amino acids. Germline CDR1 and CDR2: SNHLY and FYNNEI. For the CDR3, the DNA is TGTGCCAGCAGTGGGGGACTAGCGAGAGATACGCAGTATTTT. Translation: CASSGGLARDTQYF. The complete variable domain, with remaining parts taken from reference TRBV2 and TRBJ2-3, reads EPEVTQTPSHQVTQMGQEVILRCVPISNHLYFYWYRQILGQKVEFLVSFYNNEISEKSEIFDDQFSVERPDGSNFTLKIRSTKLEDSAMYFCASSGGLARDTQYFGPGTRLTVL.

The rearrangement links TRBV7-3 to TRBJ1-1; a weak D match, TRBD1 (5 bases). Germline V CDR1 and CDR2: SGHTA, FQGTGA. CDR3 length: 13 amino acids. Trimming left V 6 bases short and J 2 bases short, with 10 bases between. DNA for the CDR3: TGTGCCAGCAGTGCACAGGCTAACACTGAAGCTTTCTTT. Translating gives CASSAQANTEAFF.

The V and J genes are TRBV5-4 and TRBJ1-2; D is uncertain. The CDR3 sequence is 13 residues long. With 0 bases removed from V and 8 bases from J, the gap between germline ends came to 11 bases. From germline, CDR1 is SGHNT and CDR2 YYREEE (reference sequence). CDR3 DNA sequence: TGTGCCAGCAGCTTGGAGGGAGGGCGGGGCTACACCTTC. Translated: CASSLEGGRGYTF.

CDR3 bases: TGTGCCAGCAGTGGCGCCGGGACAGGGACAATCCTAAGGGCCGAGCAGTACTTC. Protein product: CASSGAGTGTILRAEQYF. The chain combines TRBV25-1 with TRBJ2-7, with TRBD1 matching over 9 bases. The CDR3 length is 18 residues. The trim removed 4 bases at V and 6 bases at J, leaving 19 bases unmatched. The germline V gene encodes CDR1 MGHDK and CDR2 SYGVNS.

The V call is TRBV5-1, the J call TRBJ1-1; 10 nucleotides line up with TRBD1. This CDR3 comprises 17 residues. The V gene end was trimmed by 4 bases and the J gene end by 1 base; junction bases not matched to a gene: 10. Looked up from germline, CDR1 is SGHRS and CDR2 is YFSETQ. The CDR3 DNA reads TGCGCCAGCAGCCAAAGTAGACAGGGGGCTAGGAACACTGAAGCTTTCTTT. It encodes CASSQSRQGARNTEAFF. The entire variable domain, with the rest obtained from reference TRBV5-1 and TRBJ1-1, is as follows: KAGVTQTPRYLIKTRGQQVTLSCSPISGHRSVSWYQQTPGQGLQFLFEYFSETQRNKGNFPGRFSGRQFSNSRSEMNVSTLELGDSALYLCASSQSRQGARNTEAFFGQGTRLTVV.

V gene TRBV6-6 combines with J gene TRBJ2-5; D possibly corresponds to TRBD2 (5 bases). Germline loops: CDR1 MNHNY, CDR2 SVGAGI (reference sequence). The ends were cut back, 0 bases at V and 2 bases at J, with 10 bases in the middle. This CDR3 region has 15 residues. CDR3 bases: TGTGCCAGCAGTTACTCGCGAGGGAATCAAGAGACCCAGTACTTC. Encoded protein: CASSYSRGNQETQYF.

The gene calls are TRBV28 and TRBJ2-1; D might be TRBD2 (7 bases). The germline gives CDR1 MDHEN, CDR2 SYDVKM. V dropped 2 bases and J dropped 8 bases, with 16 bases sitting between them. CDR3 size: 15 residues. In nucleotides, the CDR3 is TGTGCCAGCAGTTTAAGGGGGGGGCGGTACGATGAGCAGTTCTTC. It is translated as CASSLRGGRYDEQFF. The full variable domain, with the rest looked up from reference TRBV28 and TRBJ2-1, is DVKVTQSSRYLVKRTGEKVFLECVQDMDHENMFWYRQDPGLGLRLIYFSYDVKMKEKGDIPEGYSVSREKKERFSLILESASTNQTSMYLCASSLRGGRYDEQFFGPGTRLTVL.

There are a few counts of this clone. The gene calls are TRBV30 and TRBJ1-6, with 7 bases that match TRBD1. Germline-derived CDR1 and CDR2 are GTSNPN and SVGIG (reference sequence). V was pared by 4 bases and J by 7 bases, with 7 bases of the junction left unmatched. The CDR3 loop spans 14 amino acids. The chain's CDR3 is CAWKGQSLNSPLHF. The CDR3 DNA follows: TGTGCCTGGAAGGGACAGTCTCTCAATTCACCCCTCCACTTT. Full variable domain (missing parts from reference TRBV30 and TRBJ1-6): SQTIHQWPATLVQPVGSPLSLECTVEGTSNPNLYWYRQAAGRGLQLLFYSVGIGQISSEVPQNLSASRPQDRQFILSSKKLLLSDSGFYLCAWKGQSLNSPLHFGNGTRLTVT.